This TCR beta chain was retrieved from a study of blood T cell repertoires in COVID-19. Using immunoSEQ multiplex PCR, the repertoire was profiled, and TCRdb retains in-frame clones only, with some absent. The sample consists of some 100,000 clones, 65% to 90% of them appearing once. Those who participated ranged in age from 18 to 89 years and resided in around 22 US areas. The CDR3 runs to 14 residues. In germline, CDR1 is SNHLY, CDR2 FYNNEI. V gave up 6 bases and J gave up 4 bases; unmatched junction bases: 3. The specimen was PBMCs or T cells enriched from blood (not recorded which). This TCR came from a woman in her forties or fifties who had recovered from COVID-19. The rearrangement joins TRBV2 to TRBJ2-5; TRBD2 matches at 12 bases. The CDR3 region is CASRVTSGGETQYF. CDR3 sequence (DNA): TGTGCCAGCAGGGTGACTAGCGGGGGAGAGACCCAGTACTTC. Full variable domain (remainder filled in from reference TRBV2 and TRBJ2-5): EPEVTQTPSHQVTQMGQEVILRCVPISNHLYFYWYRQILGQKVEFLVSFYNNEISEKSEIFDDQFSVERPDGSNFTLKIRSTKLEDSAMYFCASRVTSGGETQYFGPGTRLLVL.